Listed below are T cell receptor beta chains from one sample, sequenced in a study of cytomegalovirus exposure and HLA in healthy donors. Assay used: immunoSEQ multiplex PCR; TCRdb lists only in-frame clones, some missing. This sample carries about 140,000 clones, over 70% of them seen once, and the ten largest clones take 2.5% to 3.5%. Sample: PBMCs. The receptors here all came from a male donor in good health and CMV-seronegative. Each CDR3 is given with its conserved first and last residue. Each record gives: CDR3 DNA, CDR3 protein, V gene, J gene, D gene. The D gene is left open where the match is weak.

cdr3_nt: TGTGCCAGCAGTTACGAGAGGCAGCGGGGCTACACCTTC
cdr3_aa: CASSYERQRGYTF
v_call: TRBV6-5
j_call: TRBJ1-2
d_call: -

cdr3_nt: TGTTCCAGCAGCCACCGGGACACCAAGGGGGATTCTCGTGAGCAGTACTTC
cdr3_aa: CSSSHRDTKGDSREQYF
v_call: TRBV7-9
j_call: TRBJ2-7
d_call: -

cdr3_nt: TGTGCCAGCAGCTTTCGGACTAGCGGGGGGGCGGAGACCCAGTACTTC
cdr3_aa: CASSFRTSGGAETQYF
v_call: TRBV9
j_call: TRBJ2-5
d_call: TRBD2

cdr3_nt: TGTGCCAGCAGCCTACCGGGGGGGACAGATACGCAGTATTTT
cdr3_aa: CASSLPGGTDTQYF
v_call: TRBV5-4
j_call: TRBJ2-3
d_call: TRBD2

cdr3_nt: TGTGCCTGGAGTGGGGGCCCGACAGGCCCTAGCACAGATACGCAGTATTTT
cdr3_aa: CAWSGGPTGPSTDTQYF
v_call: TRBV30
j_call: TRBJ2-3
d_call: -

cdr3_nt: TGTGCCAGTAGACACACAGGGTCGGGCGAGCAGTACTTC
cdr3_aa: CASRHTGSGEQYF
v_call: TRBV19
j_call: TRBJ2-7
d_call: -

cdr3_nt: TGTGCCAGCAGCGAAGGAGGTAGGGGCTCGAACACTGAAGCTTTCTTT
cdr3_aa: CASSEGGRGSNTEAFF
v_call: TRBV4-2
j_call: TRBJ1-1
d_call: -

cdr3_nt: TGTGCCAGCAGCTTAGTGTCTGCGGGGCTTAACTATGGCTACACCTTC
cdr3_aa: CASSLVSAGLNYGYTF
v_call: TRBV7-3
j_call: TRBJ1-2
d_call: -

cdr3_nt: TGTGCCAGCAGGGGGACTTTGACAGATACGCAGTATTTT
cdr3_aa: CASRGTLTDTQYF
v_call: TRBV5-6
j_call: TRBJ2-3
d_call: -

cdr3_nt: TGTGCCAGCAGTCCTAGCGGGGGCGAGCAGTTCTTC
cdr3_aa: CASSPSGGEQFF
v_call: TRBV7-6
j_call: TRBJ2-1
d_call: TRBD2

cdr3_nt: TGTGCCAGCAGCCGGGGGTTCGCTAACGAGCAGTACTTC
cdr3_aa: CASSRGFANEQYF
v_call: TRBV7-2
j_call: TRBJ2-7
d_call: -

cdr3_nt: TGCGCCAGCAGCCCAAAAAAGACGACAGGTTCCATCTCTGGAAACACCATATATTTT
cdr3_aa: CASSPKKTTGSISGNTIYF
v_call: TRBV5-1
j_call: TRBJ1-3
d_call: -

cdr3_nt: TGTGCCAGCAGCTCAAACAGGGTTAGCTACGAGCAGTACTTC
cdr3_aa: CASSSNRVSYEQYF
v_call: TRBV7-9
j_call: TRBJ2-7
d_call: -

cdr3_nt: TGCGCCAGCAGCCAAGATAGGGCAGGGGATGAGCAGTTCTTC
cdr3_aa: CASSQDRAGDEQFF
v_call: TRBV4-1
j_call: TRBJ2-1
d_call: -

cdr3_nt: TGTGCCAGCAGCTCATGGACAGGCGCTAACACTGAAGCTTTCTTT
cdr3_aa: CASSSWTGANTEAFF
v_call: TRBV5-6
j_call: TRBJ1-1
d_call: TRBD1